The next 21 T cell receptor beta chains were all read from a single sample in a study of blood T cells in healthy people across ages. The second PCR ran roughly 7 to 12 cycles with a sample-barcoded 5' primer and J-beta primers. TCRdb ran MiXCR on the 5' RACE reads and lists one entry per CDR3 protein. Counted here are fewer than 750,000 distinct CDR3 sequences, 40% to 65% occurring once; the ten biggest clones make up approximately 15%. The sample consisted of blood. All receptors derive from a woman older than 75 in good health.

Points on this clonotype: The junction differs from germline at one of its ends, possibly a read error. V is TRBV28 and J is TRBJ2-4; D gene uncertain. This CDR3 comprises 17 residues. Germline V gene lookup returns CDR1 MDHEN and CDR2 SYDVKM. The CDR3 is CASSSFGLRASKNILYF. The CDR3 region has the DNA TGTGCCAGCAGTAGCTTTGGGCTACGAGCTTCTAAGAACATTCTGTACTTC.

To note about this clonotype: This sequence may be a read error, since a much larger clone differs from it by one base. The gene calls are TRBV12-3 or TRBV12-4 and TRBJ1-6; D call uncertain. The CDR3 sequence is 13 residues long. Here the CDR3 DNA reads TGTGCCAGCGGCCGGGTCACTTATTCACCCCCCCACTTT. Translating it yields CASGRVTYSPPHF.

With regard to this clonotype: A read error may produce the germline difference seen at one junction end. This CDR3 reads CASRGTGNGYTF. In DNA form, the CDR3 reads TGCGCCAGCAGGGGGACAGGGAATGGCTACACCTTC. V gene TRBV12-3 or TRBV12-4 combines with J gene TRBJ1-2, with 9 positions matching TRBD1. CDR3 size: 12 residues.

The gene calls are TRBV20-1 and TRBJ2-1; 7 bases align to TRBD2. This CDR3 contains 12 residues. Germline assignment: CDR1 DFQATT and CDR2 SNEGSKA (reference sequence). The V segment lost 1 base and the J segment 10 bases; nucleotides outside the gene matches: 4. As DNA, the CDR3 is TGCAGTGCTAGAGGACTAGCAGGGGAGCAGTTCTTC. Encoded protein: CSARGLAGEQFF.

This clonotype has a count of ten or more. This sequence joins TRBV6-5 and TRBJ2-1, with D unresolved. Trimming stripped 2 bases from V and 0 bases from J, with 14 bases between. This CDR3 is built from 17 residues. Germline V gives CDR1 MNHEY, CDR2 SVGAGI. Here the CDR3 reads CASSYDGPIFSYNEQFF. In nucleotides, the CDR3 is TGTGCCAGCAGTTACGACGGCCCCATCTTCTCCTACAATGAGCAGTTCTTC.

This chain links TRBV4-3 with TRBJ2-1; 11 bases line up with TRBD2. CDR1 is LGHNA and CDR2 is YSLEER in the germline V gene. After removal of 2 bases from V and 7 bases from J, the junction contained 7 bases not matched to a gene. CDR3 length: 16 amino acids. The CDR3: CASSQYSGRDSNEQFF. Written as DNA, the CDR3 is TGCGCCAGCAGCCAATATAGCGGGAGGGATTCTAATGAGCAGTTCTTC.

This clonotype was counted many times. CDR3 DNA sequence: TGTGCCGTGAGCGGTTTAAAGGATACGCAGTATTTT. Its translation: CAVSGLKDTQYF. The chain couples TRBV10-3 to TRBJ2-3; D may be TRBD2 (5 bases). CDR3 length: 12 residues. CDR1 and CDR2 (germline): ENHRY, SYGVKD. V lost 11 bases and J 6 bases, leaving 15 bases between the germline ends.

This clonotype has at least ten counts. V usage is TRBV20-1 and J usage is TRBJ2-3; 8 nucleotides line up with TRBD1. Trimming at V came to 5 bases and at J to 4 bases, leaving 11 bases not matched to a gene. CDR1 is DFQATT, CDR2 SNEGSKA, per germline (reference sequence). CDR3 length: 15 residues. The CDR3 coding sequence is TGCAGTGCTGGATTACAGGGGGGAGGTGCAGATACGCAGTATTTT. This gives the protein CSAGLQGGGADTQYF.

The gene calls are TRBV5-6 and TRBJ1-1, with D possibly being TRBD1 (6 bases). This CDR3 comprises 15 residues. V was pared by 6 bases and J by 4 bases, with 19 bases between. Germline-derived CDR1 and CDR2 are SGHDT and YYEEEE. The CDR3 region has the DNA TGTGCCAGCACCCTAGGGCCGGGGGCAGGCACTGAAGCTTTCTTT. It translates to CASTLGPGAGTEAFF.

CDR3 nucleotides: TGCAGTGCTTCCGGGACAAATCCTTCGGACAATGAGCAGTACTTC. Protein product: CSASGTNPSDNEQYF. This rearrangement joins TRBV20-1 to TRBJ2-7; TRBD1 is a possible D gene (6 bases). CDR1 and CDR2 from the germline V gene are DFQATT and SNEGSKA (reference sequence). The V end was cut by 5 bases, the J end by 7 bases, with 24 bases between. The CDR3 loop spans 15 amino acids.

This clonotype was detected ten times or more. The chain recombines TRBV5-1 with TRBJ2-4; D gene unclear. The CDR3 totals 13 residues. CDR1 is SGHRS, CDR2 YFSETQ, per germline. Trimming shortened V by 5 bases and J by 3 bases, and 9 bases separated the two germline ends. The CDR3 DNA is TGCGCCAGCAGAGGATTAGGCAAAAACATTCAGTACTTC. It is translated as CASRGLGKNIQYF.

The chain employs TRBV3-1 and TRBJ1-1; D is undetermined. CDR3 length: 14 amino acids. Trimming removed 3 bases from V and 3 bases from J, with 11 bases in between. Per germline, CDR1 LGHDT and CDR2 YNNKEL (reference sequence). The CDR3 loop reads CASSHIARDTEAFF. The CDR3 DNA sequence: TGTGCCAGCAGCCATATAGCCCGGGACACTGAAGCTTTCTTT.

CDR3 residues: CASTVGGWDQPQHF. In nucleotides, the CDR3 is TGTGCCAGCACGGTAGGGGGTTGGGATCAGCCCCAGCATTTT. V usage is TRBV12-3 or TRBV12-4 and J usage is TRBJ1-5, with TRBD1 as a possible D gene (6 bases). Trimming stripped 7 bases from V and 5 bases from J, with 15 bases between. CDR3 length equals 14 residues.

Concerning this clonotype itself: Being one base from a much bigger clone, this may be a read error. V is TRBV10-3 and J is TRBJ2-5, with TRBD1 identical over 11 bases. The CDR3 totals 16 residues. Germline V gene lookup returns CDR1 ENHRY and CDR2 SYGVKD. The CDR3 protein is CAVSKGTGGTQETLYF. In nucleotides, the CDR3 is TGTGCCGTATCAAAAGGGACAGGGGGTACCCAAGAGACCCTGTACTTC.

This clonotype has a handful of counts. The rearrangement links TRBV10-3 to TRBJ2-7, with D perhaps matching TRBD2 (6 bases). The V end was cut by 6 bases, the J end by 4 bases, with 16 bases between. Germline values: CDR1 ENHRY, CDR2 SYGVKD. The CDR3 runs 14 residues. The CDR3 DNA follows: TGTGCCATCAGGGCCGAGACTAGTAGGTACGAGCAGTACTTC. It translates to CAIRAETSRYEQYF.

In its sample, this clonotype was seen many times. The CDR3 here is CASTPQQFFGETQYF. The CDR3 nucleotides read TGTGCCAGCACGCCGCAACAGTTTTTCGGGGAGACCCAGTACTTC. The V call is TRBV12-3 or TRBV12-4, the J call TRBJ2-5; D is ambiguous. V lost 7 bases and J lost 5, with 20 bases in between. The CDR3 totals 15 residues.

Ten or more counts support this clonotype. This rearrangement joins TRBV5-1 to TRBJ1-2, with D tentatively TRBD1 (5 bases). V was cut by 1 base and J by 7 bases, with 11 bases left in between. Germline V CDR1 and CDR2: SGHRS, YFSETQ. The CDR3 contains 13 residues. CDR3 region: CASSLPGYSGYTF. For the CDR3, the DNA is TGCGCCAGCAGCTTGCCAGGGTACAGTGGCTACACCTTC.

The chain employs TRBV7-9 and TRBJ2-4; D not certain. The J call is in doubt because the DNA end fits TRBJ2-7 better. The germline V gene has CDR1 SEHNR and CDR2 FQNEAQ (reference sequence). The CDR3 is 12 residues long. The CDR3 bases are TGTGCCAGCAGCCCCCACGGGTACGAGCAGTACTTC. It specifies CASSPHGYEQYF.

In regard to this clonotype: This may be a read error, as it is one base from a much larger clone. The chain couples TRBV7-2 to TRBJ2-1; possible D gene TRBD2, 6 bases. V dropped 5 bases and J dropped 4 bases, with 21 bases sitting between them. Per germline, CDR1 SGHTA and CDR2 FQGNSA. The CDR3 runs 17 residues. CDR3 amino acids: CTSSLPPGLTIYNEQFF. DNA for the CDR3: TGTACCAGCAGCCTACCTCCGGGACTTACAATTTACAATGAGCAGTTCTTC.

The CDR3 loop reads CSARDVAGGGDTDTQYF. CDR3 bases: TGCAGTGCTAGAGATGTGGCGGGAGGAGGGGACACAGATACGCAGTATTTT. This sequence joins TRBV20-1 and TRBJ2-3, with 8 bases identical to TRBD2. V shed 0 bases, J shed 2 bases, and the junction held 10 bases outside the gene matches. Per the germline V gene, CDR1 is DFQATT and CDR2 is SNEGSKA (reference sequence). This CDR3 is 17 amino acids long.

This clonotype was observed a few times. The rearrangement uses TRBV9 and TRBJ1-4, with D possibly TRBD1 on 6 matching bases. V dropped 0 bases and J dropped 11 bases, with 8 bases sitting between them. The CDR3 totals 12 residues. Per germline, CDR1 SGDLS and CDR2 YYNGEE. The CDR3 DNA follows: TGTGCCAGCAGCGTAGAGAGGGGGAAACTGTTTTTT. Its translation: CASSVERGKLFF.